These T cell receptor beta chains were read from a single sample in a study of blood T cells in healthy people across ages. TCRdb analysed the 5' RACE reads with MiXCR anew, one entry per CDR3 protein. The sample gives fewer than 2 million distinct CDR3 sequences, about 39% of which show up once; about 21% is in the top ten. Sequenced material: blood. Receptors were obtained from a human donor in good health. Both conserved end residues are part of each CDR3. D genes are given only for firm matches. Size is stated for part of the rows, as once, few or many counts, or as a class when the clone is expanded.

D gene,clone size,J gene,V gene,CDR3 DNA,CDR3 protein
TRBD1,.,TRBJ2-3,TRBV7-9,TGTGCCAGCAGCTCAACAGGGGACGACACAGATACGCAGTATTTT,CASSSTGDDTDTQYF
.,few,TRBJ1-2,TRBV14,TGTGCCAGCAGCCAAAGCCAGGGGCATGGCTACACCTTC,CASSQSQGHGYTF
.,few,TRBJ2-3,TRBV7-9,TGTGCCAGCAGCCCCCCAGGAAGGGGAAGAGATACGCAGTATTTT,CASSPPGRGRDTQYF
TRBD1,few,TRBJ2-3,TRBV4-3,TGCGCCAGCAGCCAAGAAATCTCGGGGACAGGTCGATCGGATACGCAGTATTTT,CASSQEISGTGRSDTQYF
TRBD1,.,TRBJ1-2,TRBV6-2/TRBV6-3,TGTGCCAGCACCATACAGGGGGCGTTCTATGGCTACACCTTC,CASTIQGAFYGYTF
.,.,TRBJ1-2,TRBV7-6,TGTGCCAGCAGCTTAGGTCCTGCCCATGGCTACACCTTC,CASSLGPAHGYTF
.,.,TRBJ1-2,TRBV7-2,TGTGCCAGCAGCTTAACAGGGTGGGGCGGTGGCTACACCTTC,CASSLTGWGGGYTF
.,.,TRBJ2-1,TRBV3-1,TGTGCCAGCAGCCAAGATAGGGGGGCCGCGGATGAGCAGTTCTTC,CASSQDRGAADEQFF
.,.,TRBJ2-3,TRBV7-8,TGTGCCAGCAGCTTACGAGACTTATCTCGCGGATCGTCGGGGGCAGATACGCAGTATTTT,CASSLRDLSRGSSGADTQYF
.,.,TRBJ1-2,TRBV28,TGTGCCAGCAGTTTAAAATCTTGGTACTCCGGGACTAACTATGGCTACACCTTC,CASSLKSWYSGTNYGYTF
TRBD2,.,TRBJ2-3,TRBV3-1,TGTGCCAGCAGCCCCCTCTGGCAGCGGGGGGGCCTTGAAGATACGCAGTATTTT,CASSPLWQRGGLEDTQYF
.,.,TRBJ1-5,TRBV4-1,TGCGCCAGCAGCCCAAGGCGAGGGTCGGGCAATCAGCCCCAGCATTTT,CASSPRRGSGNQPQHF
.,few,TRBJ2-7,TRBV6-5,TGTGCCAGCAGTTCAATTGCGGGAAGGGGGGTCGACCACGAGCAGTACTTC,CASSSIAGRGVDHEQYF
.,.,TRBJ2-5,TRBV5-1,TGCGCCAGCAGCTTGGATATCTCGCTTAGGGAGACCCAGTACTTC,CASSLDISLRETQYF
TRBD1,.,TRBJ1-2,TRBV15,TGTGCCACCAGCAGAGATAGAGGGACAGGGGGTGACGGCGGCTACACCTTC,CATSRDRGTGGDGGYTF
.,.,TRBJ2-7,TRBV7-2,TGTGCCAGCAGCTTAGACAGGCAGGTCTCCTACGAGCAGTACTTC,CASSLDRQVSYEQYF
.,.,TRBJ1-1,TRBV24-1,TGTGCCACCAGCGATTCCCGAGCTGAAGCTTTCTTT,CATSDSRAEAFF
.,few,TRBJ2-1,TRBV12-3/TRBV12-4,TGTGCCAGCAGCCTTCCCGAGGGCGGGCGCAATGAGCAGTTCTTC,CASSLPEGGRNEQFF
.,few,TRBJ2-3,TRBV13,TGTGCCAGCAGCTTTGGCGGGGACTTTAGCACAGATACGCAGTATTTT,CASSFGGDFSTDTQYF
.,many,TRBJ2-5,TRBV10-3,TGTGCCATCAGTGAGGGCCAGCCGGCACAAGAGACCCAGTACTTC,CAISEGQPAQETQYF
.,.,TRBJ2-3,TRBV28,TGTGCCAGCAGCGCTTTGTTTGGTACGCAGTATTTT,CASSALFGTQYF
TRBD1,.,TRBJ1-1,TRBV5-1,TGCGCCAGCGCAAGGGGGACAGGGACGAACACTGAAGCTTTCTTT,CASARGTGTNTEAFF
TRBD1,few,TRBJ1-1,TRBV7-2,TGTGCCAGCAGCTCCCGGGACAGGAGGGAGACTGAAGCTTTCTTT,CASSSRDRRETEAFF
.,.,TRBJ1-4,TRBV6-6,TGTGCCAGCACCCACTCATCCGCAACTAATGAAAAACTGTTTTTT,CASTHSSATNEKLFF
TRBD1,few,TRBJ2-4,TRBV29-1,TGCAGCGTTGGGCACAGGGGAAATCCCTACGGGCAGTACTTC,CSVGHRGNPYGQYF
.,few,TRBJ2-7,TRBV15,TGTGCCACCAGCAGAGATTCCGGTATAAGGACCCCCTACGAGCAGTACTTC,CATSRDSGIRTPYEQYF
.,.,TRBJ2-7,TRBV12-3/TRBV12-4,TGTGCCAGCAGTCGGACTACCCGGCTGTACTTC,CASSRTTRLYF
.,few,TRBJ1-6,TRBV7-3,TGTGCCAGCAGCCCGGACAGCGTAAGCGGGGCCCTCCACTTT,CASSPDSVSGALHF
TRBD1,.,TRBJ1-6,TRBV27,TGTGCCAGCAGTTTCCCCCCGCAGGGGGAGTATAATTCACCCCTCCACTTT,CASSFPPQGEYNSPLHF
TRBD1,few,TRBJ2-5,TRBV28,TGTGCCAGCACCGGACAGGGGGCGGTGGAGACCCAGTACTTC,CASTGQGAVETQYF
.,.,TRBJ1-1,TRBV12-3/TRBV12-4,TGTGCCAGCAGCCCGGACAAGGCCGGTAACACTGAAGCTTTCTTT,CASSPDKAGNTEAFF
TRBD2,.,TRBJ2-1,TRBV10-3,TGTGCCATCAGTAGGCTAGCGGGGGAGGGTGAGCAGTTCTTC,CAISRLAGEGEQFF
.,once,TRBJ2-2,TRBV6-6,TGTGCCAGCAGTTCCGGCCCGGCCAACGGGGAGCTGTTTTTT,CASSSGPANGELFF